This T cell receptor (beta chain) was found in a study of blood T cell repertoires in COVID-19. Trimming took off 1 base at V and 10 bases at J, with 11 bases between the two ends. Per germline, CDR1 SGHDN and CDR2 FVKESK. CDR3 size: 13 residues. In the original workflow: Scientists estimated how many nucleated cells there were by amplifying reference gene primers. Data came from immunoSEQ multiplex PCR; TCRdb stores just in-frame clones and leaves some out. V and J calls and clone size come straight from that table; D and trimming were deduced from the DNA. This sample has about 350,000 clones, with more than 70% found just once.

The chain uses TRBV14 and TRBJ2-1; the D is unclear. The sequencing input was peripheral blood. The clonotype comes from a woman between 55 and 75 years old with COVID-19, enrolled during active disease. Here the CDR3 reads CASSQVMATEQFF. In nucleotides, the CDR3 is TGTGCCAGCAGCCAAGTTATGGCCACGGAGCAGTTCTTC.